This T cell receptor beta chain stems from a study of CD4 T cells in relation to SARS-CoV-2 and coronaviruses. Turning to this clone: The antigen is undetermined.

This CDR3 spans 15 amino acids. Trimming pared 5 bases from V and 7 bases from J, leaving 17 bases between. Per germline, CDR1 SEHNR and CDR2 FQNEAQ (reference sequence). Unexposed donor CD4+ T cells date from about 2011-2018, before the COVID-19 pandemic. After roughly ten days of culture, CD4+ T cells were isolated. Using immunoSEQ multiplex PCR, the repertoire was profiled, and TCRdb retains in-frame clones only, with some absent. Counted here are some 11,000 clones, roughly 88% occurring once; the ten biggest clones make up over 25%. This clonotype originated in a human donor in good health. The sequenced material came from CD4+ T cells from PBMCs, cultured in vitro. The genes are TRBV7-9 and TRBJ1-4; D ambiguous. The CDR3 coding sequence is TGTGCCAGCAGCCCACCGGGCCTAGGAAGTGAAAAACTGTTTTTT. Translation gives CASSPPGLGSEKLFF.